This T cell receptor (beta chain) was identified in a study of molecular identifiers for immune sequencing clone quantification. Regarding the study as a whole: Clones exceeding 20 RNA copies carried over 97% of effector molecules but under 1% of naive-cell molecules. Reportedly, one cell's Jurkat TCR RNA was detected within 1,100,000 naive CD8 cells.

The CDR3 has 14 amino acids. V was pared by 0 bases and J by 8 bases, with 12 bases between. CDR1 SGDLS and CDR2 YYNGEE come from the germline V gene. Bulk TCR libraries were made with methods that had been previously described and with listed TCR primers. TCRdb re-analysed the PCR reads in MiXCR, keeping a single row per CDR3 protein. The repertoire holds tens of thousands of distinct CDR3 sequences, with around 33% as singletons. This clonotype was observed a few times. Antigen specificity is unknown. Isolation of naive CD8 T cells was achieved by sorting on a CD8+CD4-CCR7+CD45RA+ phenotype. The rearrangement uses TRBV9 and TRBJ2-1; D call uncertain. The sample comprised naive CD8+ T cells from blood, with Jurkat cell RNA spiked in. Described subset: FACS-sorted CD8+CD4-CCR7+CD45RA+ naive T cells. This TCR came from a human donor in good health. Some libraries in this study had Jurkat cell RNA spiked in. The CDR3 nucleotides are TGTGCCAGCAGCGTAGGTTGGGCAGGTGATGAGCAGTTCTTC. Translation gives CASSVGWAGDEQFF.